A single sample is the source of the 5 T cell receptor beta chains below, sequenced in a study of blood T cell repertoires in COVID-19. Profiled with immunoSEQ multiplex PCR; TCRdb holds only in-frame clones, not every one. The sample has approximately 200,000 clones, around 87% seen once. The sample was PBMCs or T cells enriched from blood (not recorded which). The receptor source for this set is a man between 25 and 39 years old in a cohort exposed to, infected with or recovered from COVID-19 (not recorded which).

The chain has TRBV6-2 or TRBV6-3 and TRBJ1-1; no clear D. CDR1 is MNHEY and CDR2 is SVGEGT in the germline V gene. The length of the CDR3 is 14 residues. Trimming cost V 0 bases and J 5 bases, with 10 bases left between them. CDR3 DNA: TGTGCCAGCAGTTACTCGTTGGGGAGAACTGAAGCTTTCTTT. Its protein product is CASSYSLGRTEAFF.

The chain employs TRBV3-1 (or the pseudogene TRBV3-2) and TRBJ1-1, with TRBD1 matching 7 bases. The trim removed 4 bases at V and 5 bases at J, leaving 7 bases unmatched. CDR3 length: 14 residues. The germline CDR1 and CDR2 sequences are LGHDT and YNNKEL (reference sequence). The CDR3, as DNA: TGTGCCAGCAGCCCCTTCACAGGGGATACTGAAGCTTTCTTT. This gives the protein CASSPFTGDTEAFF.

This clone was detected only once. V and J are TRBV2 and TRBJ2-7, with D possibly matching TRBD1 (6 bases). The CDR3 covers 13 residues. Trimming pared 7 bases from V and 0 bases from J, leaving 10 bases between. CDR1 and CDR2 (germline): SNHLY, FYNNEI. CDR3 residues: CASNWDNSYEQYF. The CDR3 DNA follows: TGTGCCAGCAACTGGGACAACTCCTACGAGCAGTACTTC.

CDR3 residues: CASSEWRAQTKGYTF. CDR3 DNA sequence: TGTGCCAGCAGTGAGTGGAGGGCGCAGACGAAAGGCTACACCTTC. The gene calls are TRBV6-1 and TRBJ1-2, with unresolved D. This CDR3 region has 15 residues. V lost 3 bases and J lost 8, with 19 bases in between. Germline V gives CDR1 MNHNS, CDR2 SASEGT.

The chain joins TRBV19 to TRBJ2-5; 8 nucleotides line up with TRBD2. The CDR3 consists of 14 residues. V lost 5 bases and J lost 5; bases outside the gene matches: 7. Germline CDR1 LNHDA, CDR2 SQIVND (reference sequence). CDR3 loop: CASSPQAGVETQYF. CDR3 sequence (DNA): TGTGCCAGTAGTCCCCAAGCGGGAGTGGAGACCCAGTACTTC.